This TCR beta chain was sequenced during a study of CXCR3-negative and CXCR3-positive naive CD8 T cells. All TRB cDNA libraries came from 5' RACE performed with UMI labels. TCRdb re-called the 5' RACE reads and catalogs CDR3 proteins one per entry, DNA excluded. This table holds some 48,000 distinct CDR3 sequences. This CDR3 contains 14 residues. Germline lookup yields CDR1 MRHNA and CDR2 SNTAGT. This chain joins TRBV6-4 and TRBJ2-3; TCRdb gives TRBD1 as the D gene, but with no DNA this cannot be confirmed. The sample was naive CXCR3- CD8+ T cells from blood. As for subset: CD45RO-CCR7+CD27+CD95- naive CD8+ T cells lacking CXCR3 (TNR3-). The TCR was taken from a human donor in good health. Some clones in this sample may be carry-over from other donors' samples. CDR3 region: CASSGSTAPDTQYF.